This T cell receptor beta chain was captured in a study of T-cell memory formation after mild COVID-19. TCRdb recomputed calls from the 5' RACE reads with MiXCR, one row per CDR3 protein. Here the sample spans about 560,000 distinct CDR3 sequences, 15% to 20% being singletons. A few counts support this clonotype. The antigen is undetermined. The study, taken as a whole, reports: CD4+ contracting clones were mainly CM and EM; CD8+ ones, EMRA.

Sample: PBMCs or a T cell subset sorted from them (not recorded which). This TCR was recovered from an adult woman who had mild COVID-19 (a few samples of this study predate the infection). Cell type and time point are not known.

The DNA for the CDR3 is TGTGCCAGCAGTTTATTCGCGGGGGGGACTGGTGAGCAGTACTTC. This translates into CASSLFAGGTGEQYF. The chain links TRBV12-3 or TRBV12-4 to TRBJ2-7; 9 bases are a match to TRBD2. V lost 2 bases, J lost 7 bases, and 9 bases stayed unmatched. The CDR3 spans 15 residues.